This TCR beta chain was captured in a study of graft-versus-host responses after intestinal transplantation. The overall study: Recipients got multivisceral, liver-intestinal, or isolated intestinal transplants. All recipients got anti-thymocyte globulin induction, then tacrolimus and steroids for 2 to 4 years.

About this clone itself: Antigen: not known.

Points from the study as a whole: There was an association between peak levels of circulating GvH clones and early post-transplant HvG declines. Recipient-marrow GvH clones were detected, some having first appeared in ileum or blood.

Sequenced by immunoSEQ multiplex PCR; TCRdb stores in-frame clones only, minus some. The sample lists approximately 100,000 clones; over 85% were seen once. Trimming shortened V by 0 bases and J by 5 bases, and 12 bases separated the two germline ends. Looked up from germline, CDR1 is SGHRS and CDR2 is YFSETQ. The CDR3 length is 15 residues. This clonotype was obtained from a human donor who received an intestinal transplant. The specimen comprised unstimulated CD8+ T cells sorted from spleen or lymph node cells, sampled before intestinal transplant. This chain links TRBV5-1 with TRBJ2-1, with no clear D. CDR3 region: CASSLAGGRNNEQFF. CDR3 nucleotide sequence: TGCGCCAGCAGCTTGGCTGGCGGACGAAACAATGAGCAGTTCTTC.